The 22 T cell receptor beta chains below all came from one sample that was sequenced in a study of blood T cell repertoires in COVID-19. Sequenced by immunoSEQ multiplex PCR; TCRdb stores in-frame clones only, minus some. The sample lists roughly 250,000 clones, about nine tenths occurring once. The sample was peripheral blood. These receptors all come from a man aged 25 to 45 with COVID-19, enrolled during active disease.

The V and J genes are TRBV9 and TRBJ2-6; unclear D gene. CDR3 size: 13 residues. Germline V gene sequence: CDR1 SGDLS, CDR2 YYNGEE. Trimming stripped 10 bases from V and 1 base from J, with 9 bases between. The CDR3 region is CASTSSGANVLTF. The DNA for the CDR3 is TGTGCCTCTACCTCGTCTGGGGCCAACGTCCTGACTTTC.

The chain links TRBV3-1 (or the pseudogene TRBV3-2) to TRBJ1-2, with 7 bases fitting TRBD1. The junction had 11 bases not matched to a gene; V was cut back by 1 base and J by 0 bases. The germline V gene encodes CDR1 LGHDT and CDR2 YNNKEL (reference sequence). The CDR3 is made up of 18 amino acids. The CDR3 reads CASSQATGPGAANYGYTF. The CDR3 DNA is TGTGCCAGCAGCCAAGCGACAGGGCCGGGGGCAGCTAACTATGGCTACACCTTC.

This chain uses TRBV7-9 with TRBJ1-2; 8 bases are shared with TRBD1. The CDR3 covers 14 residues. The J segment lost 8 bases and the V segment lost 4 bases, leaving 9 bases of the junction unmatched. CDR1 and CDR2 (germline): SEHNR, FQNEAQ (reference sequence). This chain's CDR3 is CASSSRTGSRGYTF. The CDR3 bases are TGTGCCAGCAGCTCCCGGACAGGGAGTAGGGGCTACACCTTC.

This clone came up a few times. The chain couples TRBV10-2 to TRBJ2-3, with a tentative D call TRBD1 (5 bases). CDR3 size: 13 residues. The germline gives CDR1 WSHSY, CDR2 SAAADI. Trimming left V 4 bases short and J 3 bases short, with 8 bases between. This CDR3 reads CASSAQGTDTQYF. CDR3 sequence (DNA): TGCGCCAGCAGTGCGCAGGGAACAGATACGCAGTATTTT.

The chain recombines TRBV6-5 with TRBJ1-2, with D possibly being TRBD1 (5 bases). Looked up from germline, CDR1 is MNHEY and CDR2 is SVGAGI. V lost 1 base and J 3 bases, leaving 9 bases between the germline ends. The CDR3 totals 14 residues. CDR3 sequence: CASSYLGGDYGYTF. The DNA for the CDR3 is TGTGCCAGCAGTTACTTGGGGGGGGACTATGGCTACACCTTC.

The chain recombines TRBV19 with TRBJ1-2; 9 bases agree with TRBD1. The V and J ends lost 7 bases and 7 bases, in that order; junction bases with no gene match: 10. Germline assignment: CDR1 LNHDA and CDR2 SQIVND (reference sequence). The CDR3 totals 14 residues. For the CDR3, the DNA is TGTGCCAGTATTGAAACCGGGACAGGGATTGGCTACACCTTC. Amino acids: CASIETGTGIGYTF.

DNA of the CDR3: TGTGCCAGCAGCTTAATTCGACGGACAGGGGGAGATTCACCCCTCCACTTT. It encodes CASSLIRRTGGDSPLHF. The rearrangement joins TRBV6-2 or TRBV6-3 to TRBJ1-6; 10 positions match TRBD1. Germline CDR1 reads MNHEY; CDR2 reads SVGEGT. V shed 6 bases and J 8 bases; nucleotides not matched to a gene: 13. The CDR3 has 17 amino acids.

The rearrangement joins TRBV12-3 or TRBV12-4 to TRBJ2-5; 9 bases map to TRBD2. The CDR3 totals 13 residues. V was pared by 6 bases and J by 4 bases, with 3 bases of the junction left unmatched. CDR3 sequence reads: CASRRTSAETQYF. In DNA form, the CDR3 reads TGTGCCAGCAGAAGGACTAGCGCAGAGACCCAGTACTTC.

The chain uses TRBV5-4 and TRBJ1-1; no clear D. V gave up 0 bases and J gave up 1 base, with 13 bases separating them. Germline V gives CDR1 SGHNT, CDR2 YYREEE (reference sequence). This CDR3 has 16 amino acids. CDR3 sequence: CASSLANLPSNTEAFF. The CDR3 DNA sequence: TGTGCCAGCAGCTTGGCCAATCTACCGTCGAACACTGAAGCTTTCTTT.

The V gene is TRBV19, the J gene TRBJ1-3, with 8 nucleotides matching TRBD1. After removal of 10 bases from V and 1 base from J, the junction contained 9 bases not matched to a gene. The CDR3 spans 15 residues. Germline CDR1 and CDR2: LNHDA and SQIVND (reference sequence). For the CDR3, the DNA is TGTGCCACGCAACCGTGGACAGGGTCTGGAAACACCATATATTTT. This gives the protein CATQPWTGSGNTIYF.

DNA for the CDR3: TGTGCCAGCAGTTACGATGAGGAGGGGTATGGCTACACCTTC. Its translation: CASSYDEEGYGYTF. The chain is built from TRBV6-2 or TRBV6-3 and TRBJ1-2; D possibly corresponds to TRBD1 (5 bases). The V gene's germline CDR1 is MNHEY and CDR2 SVGEGT. Trimming removed 2 bases at V and 5 bases at J, with 12 bases between. The CDR3 totals 14 residues.

J is TRBJ2-1 and V is TRBV7-2; TRBD2 agrees at 10 bases. The CDR3 is made up of 13 amino acids. Germline CDR1 is SGHTA and CDR2 is FQGNSA. Trimming took 4 bases from V and 12 from J; bases not matched to a gene: 6. Written as DNA, the CDR3 is TGTGCCAGCAGCTGGTCTAGCGGGGGAGGGCAGTTCTTC. Its translation: CASSWSSGGGQFF.

The V gene is TRBV29-1, the J gene TRBJ1-1; D is perhaps TRBD1 (5 bases). This CDR3 contains 14 residues. Germline V gives CDR1 SQVTM, CDR2 ANQGSEA. Trimming stripped 6 bases from V and 5 bases from J, with 19 bases between. The CDR3 DNA reads TGCAGCGTGAGCCCGGGGGGGTTGGTGACTGAAGCTTTCTTT. This gives the protein CSVSPGGLVTEAFF.

V and J are TRBV4-2 and TRBJ1-1; D not certain. Per germline, CDR1 LGHNA and CDR2 YNFKEQ. V was trimmed by 1 base and J by 3 bases, leaving 9 bases between them. The CDR3 length is 14 residues. The CDR3 is CASSQVEVDTEAFF. As DNA, the CDR3 is TGTGCCAGCAGCCAAGTTGAGGTAGACACTGAAGCTTTCTTT.

V gene TRBV7-3 combines with J gene TRBJ2-3; D remains unclear. Germline CDR1 reads SGHTA; CDR2 reads FQGTGA. The CDR3 runs 16 residues. V was cut by 1 base and J by 4 bases, with 15 bases left in between. The CDR3 DNA sequence: TGTGCCAGCAGCTTAAGCGGAGACCGCGCCTCAGATACGCAGTATTTT. Its protein is CASSLSGDRASDTQYF.

The genes are TRBV14 and TRBJ2-5; TRBD2 aligns across 9 bases. CDR3 size: 17 residues. Per the germline V gene, CDR1 is SGHDN and CDR2 is FVKESK. The V segment lost 4 bases and the J segment 5 bases; nucleotides outside the gene matches: 14. The CDR3 sequence: CASSRGDRGLAYETQYF. The CDR3 DNA reads TGTGCCAGCAGCCGGGGGGACCGAGGACTAGCGTACGAGACCCAGTACTTC.

J is TRBJ2-3 and V is TRBV18; D gene uncertain. V was trimmed by 6 bases and J by 3 bases, leaving 10 bases between them. CDR3 length: 13 residues. Germline V gene data show CDR1 as KGHSH and CDR2 as LQKENI. For the CDR3, the DNA is TGTGCCAGCTCCCCATTGTCGACAGATACGCAGTATTTT. It codes for CASSPLSTDTQYF.

In its sample, this clone was seen once. This chain links TRBV18 with TRBJ1-6, with D perhaps TRBD1 (5 bases). V lost 4 bases to trimming and J lost 8 bases, with 9 bases between them. This CDR3 region has 13 residues. CDR1 KGHSH and CDR2 LQKENI come from the germline V gene. This chain's CDR3 is CASSRGEDSPLHF. The CDR3 DNA is TGTGCCAGCTCACGAGGGGAGGATTCACCCCTCCACTTT.

The chain joins TRBV12-3 or TRBV12-4 to TRBJ2-4; perhaps TRBD1 as D (6 bases). The CDR3 loop spans 13 amino acids. V lost 5 bases to trimming and J lost 10 bases, with 15 bases between them. CDR3: CASSPPTGLIQYF. The CDR3 DNA reads as TGTGCCAGCAGTCCCCCGACAGGTTTGATTCAGTACTTC.

The V gene is TRBV7-3, the J gene TRBJ1-6, with 7 bases that match TRBD1. The CDR3 has 13 residues. V shed 8 bases, J shed 8 bases, and the junction held 6 bases outside the gene matches. The germline gives CDR1 SGHTA, CDR2 FQGTGA. In DNA form, the CDR3 reads TGTGCCAGCCGCCGGGACAGTGATTCACCCCTCCACTTT. Its protein product is CASRRDSDSPLHF.

The V and J genes are TRBV7-3 and TRBJ2-5; 10 bases align to TRBD1. Germline V gene data show CDR1 as SGHTA and CDR2 as FQGTGA. J lost 5 bases, V lost 4 bases, and 19 bases had no gene match. There are 19 residues in the CDR3. CDR3 protein: CASSSRSSGTGDLGETQYF. The CDR3, as DNA: TGTGCCAGCAGCTCCAGGTCCTCCGGGACAGGGGATTTGGGGGAGACCCAGTACTTC.

This chain links TRBV5-1 with TRBJ1-6, with D perhaps matching TRBD1 (5 bases). In germline, CDR1 is SGHRS, CDR2 YFSETQ. V lost 0 bases and J 7 bases, leaving 5 bases between the germline ends. The CDR3 loop spans 13 amino acids. CDR3 region: CASSLEGNSPLHF. CDR3 coding DNA: TGCGCCAGCAGCTTGGAGGGGAATTCACCCCTCCACTTT.